This is a list of T cell receptor beta chains from one sample in a study of blood T cells in healthy people across ages. One entry per CDR3 protein results from TCRdb running MiXCR on the 5' RACE reads. The profile shows just over 800,000 distinct CDR3 sequences, around 62% of them singletons. Source material: blood. The receptors were gathered from a man aged 25 to 40 in good health. Each CDR3 is given with its conserved first and last residue. A D gene is named only where the DNA matches it firmly. Part of the rows lack a size; the others show once, few, many or a class for expanded clones.

-,TRBV9,-,TRBJ2-7,TGTGCCAGCAGTCCTACAGGGAGTGAGGTCTACGAGCAGTACTTC,CASSPTGSEVYEQYF
TRBD1,TRBV15,-,TRBJ2-1,TGTGCCACCAGCAGAGGGACAGGGGGGTACAATGAGCAGTTCTTC,CATSRGTGGYNEQFF
TRBD1,TRBV6-1,-,TRBJ1-5,TGTGCCAGCACCCATCAGGACAGGGCGTATGACAATCAGCCCCAGCATTTT,CASTHQDRAYDNQPQHF
-,TRBV7-9,-,TRBJ2-1,TGTGCCAGCAGCTTAGCGACCAGGGCGGATGAGCAGTTCTTC,CASSLATRADEQFF
-,TRBV5-5,once,TRBJ2-3,TGTGCCAGCAGCTTGGGGACAGCACCCCATACGCAGTATTTT,CASSLGTAPHTQYF
-,TRBV11-2,-,TRBJ1-4,TGTGCCAGCAGCACCCGACAGGAGGCAACTAATGAAAAACTGTTTTTT,CASSTRQEATNEKLFF
TRBD2,TRBV20-1,-,TRBJ2-5,TGCAGTGCAACGTTAGCGGGGGGACTTTGGGAGACCCAGTACTTC,CSATLAGGLWETQYF
-,TRBV4-1,-,TRBJ2-5,TGCGCCAGCAGCCAAGAAATGGGCGGTACCTACGAACAGTACTTC,CASSQEMGGTYEQYF
TRBD1,TRBV20-1,few,TRBJ1-2,TGCAGTGCTAGAGGAGGGGCCGGGACAGGGCGAGGGGCTAACTATGGCTACACCTTC,CSARGGAGTGRGANYGYTF
-,TRBV6-2/TRBV6-3,-,TRBJ2-4,TGTGCCAGCAACTCCGGGGAGGAAAACATTCAGTACTTC,CASNSGEENIQYF